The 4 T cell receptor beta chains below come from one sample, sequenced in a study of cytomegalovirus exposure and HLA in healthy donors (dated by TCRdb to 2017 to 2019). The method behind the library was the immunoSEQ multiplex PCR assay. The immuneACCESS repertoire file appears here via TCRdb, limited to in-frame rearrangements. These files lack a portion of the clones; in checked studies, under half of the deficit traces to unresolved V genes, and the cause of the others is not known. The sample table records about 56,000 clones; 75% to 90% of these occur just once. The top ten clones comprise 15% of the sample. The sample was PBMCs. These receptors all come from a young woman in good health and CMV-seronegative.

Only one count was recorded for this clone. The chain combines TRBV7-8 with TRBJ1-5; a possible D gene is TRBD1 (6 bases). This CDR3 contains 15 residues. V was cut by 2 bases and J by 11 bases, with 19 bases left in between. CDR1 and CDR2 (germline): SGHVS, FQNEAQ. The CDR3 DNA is TGTGCCAGCAGCTTAAGGGGGGGTTCCCTCGGTGCCCAGCATTTT. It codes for CASSLRGGSLGAQHF.

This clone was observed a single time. In nucleotides, the CDR3 is TGTGCCACCAGCACAGAGATAGTGAGTAGCGGGAGCGAGAACACCGGGGAGCTGTTTTTT. Its translation: CATSTEIVSSGSENTGELFF. The chain employs TRBV15 and TRBJ2-2, with TRBD2 matching 9 bases. The CDR3 extends over 20 amino acids. V trimming: 4 bases; J trimming: 1 base; junction bases outside the gene matches: 16. The V gene's germline CDR1 is LNHNV and CDR2 YYDKDF (reference sequence).

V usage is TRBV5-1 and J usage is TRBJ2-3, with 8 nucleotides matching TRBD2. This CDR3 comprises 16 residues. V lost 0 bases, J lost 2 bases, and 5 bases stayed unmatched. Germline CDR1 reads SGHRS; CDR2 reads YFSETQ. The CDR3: CASSLEGTRVTDTQYF. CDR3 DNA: TGCGCCAGCAGCTTGGAAGGGACTAGAGTCACAGATACGCAGTATTTT. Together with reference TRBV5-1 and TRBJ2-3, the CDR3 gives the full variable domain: KAGVTQTPRYLIKTRGQQVTLSCSPISGHRSVSWYQQTPGQGLQFLFEYFSETQRNKGNFPGRFSGRQFSNSRSEMNVSTLELGDSALYLCASSLEGTRVTDTQYFGPGTRLTVL.

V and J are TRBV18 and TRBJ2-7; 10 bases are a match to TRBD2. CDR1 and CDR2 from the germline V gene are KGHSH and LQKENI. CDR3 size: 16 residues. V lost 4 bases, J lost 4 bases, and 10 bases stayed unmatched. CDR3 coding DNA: TGTGCCAGCTCACTTACGTCCCAGCGGGGGGGATACGAGCAGTACTTC. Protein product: CASSLTSQRGGYEQYF.